This T cell receptor (beta chain) was documented in a study of regulatory T cells in long-lasting Graves disease. Time point reported: newly diagnosed GD, antithyroid drugs for less than 3 months. Extracted RNA from PBMCs served as the source of the TCR library. V was clipped by 4 bases and J by 5 bases; unmatched bases: 10. The CDR3 totals 15 residues. CDR1 and CDR2 (germline): SEHNR, FQNEAQ (reference sequence). This clonotype was detected many times. Construction of the TCR beta libraries employed iRepertoire HTBI primers in conjunction with Arm-PCR of CDR3 regions. TCRdb re-called the multiplex PCR reads with MiXCR, one entry per CDR3 protein. The table has just over 600,000 distinct CDR3 sequences, approximately 15% seen once. The same data also contributed to another study, on T cells in Graves' hyperthyroidism and ophthalmopathy.

This sequence was found in a woman in her 30s with Graves disease. The chain joins TRBV7-9 to TRBJ2-5, with TRBD1 identical over 7 bases. Specimen: peripheral blood mononuclear cells (PBMCs), collected at new diagnosis, from a patient treated with antithyroid drugs. CDR3 residues: CASSSLRGLAETQYF. In nucleotides, the CDR3 is TGTGCCAGCAGCTCACTCAGGGGGTTAGCCGAGACCCAGTACTTC.